The 31 T cell receptor beta chains given below trace back to one sample, sequenced in a study of blood T cell repertoires in COVID-19. Libraries were prepared by immunoSEQ multiplex PCR; TCRdb keeps only in-frame clonotypes and omits some of them. The sample includes about 330,000 clones, around 92% of them seen just once. Input material: peripheral blood. These receptor sequences come from a man in his late teens or twenties who had recovered from COVID-19.

The chain carries TRBV6-5 and TRBJ1-1; D not certain. The V and J ends lost 2 bases and 0 bases respectively, with 10 bases between them. Germline loops: CDR1 MNHEY, CDR2 SVGAGI. This CDR3 comprises 15 residues. The CDR3 here is CASSYGGSMNTEAFF. The DNA of the CDR3 is TGTGCCAGCAGTTACGGCGGATCCATGAACACTGAAGCTTTCTTT.

The chain joins TRBV19 to TRBJ2-6; D possibly corresponds to TRBD1 (6 bases). The CDR3 is made up of 16 amino acids. The V end lost 7 bases, the J end lost 0 bases, and 13 bases lay between the germline ends. Germline loops: CDR1 LNHDA, CDR2 SQIVND (reference sequence). CDR3 nucleotides: TGTGCCAGTAACCTACAGGGAAACTCTGGGGCCAACGTCCTGACTTTC. This codes for CASNLQGNSGANVLTF.

V is TRBV4-1 and J is TRBJ1-6; D gene unclear. The CDR3 is 15 residues long. Per germline, CDR1 MGHRA and CDR2 YSYEKL. Trimming shortened V by 0 bases and J by 4 bases, and 7 bases separated the two germline ends. As DNA, the CDR3 is TGCGCCAGCAGCCAAGAAAGCCTTTATAATTCACCCCTCCACTTT. Translating it yields CASSQESLYNSPLHF.

CDR3 nucleotide sequence: TGTGCCAGCGGTACAGGGCGGGGGGATACGCAGTATTTT. It encodes CASGTGRGDTQYF. The chain uses TRBV6-5 and TRBJ2-3, with D possibly matching TRBD2 (7 bases). Trimming removed 8 bases from V and 6 bases from J, with 15 bases in between. The CDR3 is 13 amino acids. In germline, CDR1 is MNHEY, CDR2 SVGAGI.

The chain employs TRBV19 and TRBJ2-7; TRBD2 might be the D (6 bases). Germline V gene data show CDR1 as LNHDA and CDR2 as SQIVND (reference sequence). The V and J ends lost 2 bases and 0 bases respectively, with 14 bases between them. The CDR3 contains 16 residues. CDR3 sequence (DNA): TGTGCCAGTAGTATAAGCGCGGCGGGGAGCTCCTACGAGCAGTACTTC. This translates into CASSISAAGSSYEQYF. The full variable domain, its missing parts supplied by reference TRBV19 and TRBJ2-7, is DGGITQSPKYLFRKEGQNVTLSCEQNLNHDAMYWYRQDPGQGLRLIYYSQIVNDFQKGDIAEGYSVSREKKESFPLTVTSAQKNPTAFYLCASSISAAGSSYEQYFGPGTRLTVT.

This clone was detected only once. The J gene is TRBJ2-5, the V gene TRBV12-5; a weak D match, TRBD1 (7 bases). The CDR3 has 17 amino acids. Germline CDR1 LGHNT, CDR2 FRNRAP. With 1 base removed from V and 0 bases from J, the gap between germline ends came to 15 bases. In DNA, the CDR3 is TGTGCTAGTGGTTTGGAGGCAGGGGGGCCGTACCAAGAGACCCAGTACTTC. Its translation: CASGLEAGGPYQETQYF.

This rearrangement joins TRBV10-3 to TRBJ1-3; D call uncertain. V shed 1 base and J shed 0 bases, with 13 bases lying between them. The germline CDR1 and CDR2 sequences are ENHRY and SYGVKD. CDR3 length: 17 residues. Here the CDR3 DNA reads TGTGCCATCAGTGAGTTTTGGAGGATAGACTCTGGAAACACCATATATTTT. Protein: CAISEFWRIDSGNTIYF.

The chain carries TRBV6-2 or TRBV6-3 and TRBJ2-7, with TRBD1 matching 9 bases. CDR3 length: 14 amino acids. V lost 2 bases and J lost 5; bases outside the gene matches: 4. Germline loops: CDR1 MNHEY, CDR2 SVGEGT. CDR3 bases: TGTGCCAGCAGTTACGCGGGACAGGGTAACGAGCAGTACTTC. Its protein is CASSYAGQGNEQYF.

In nucleotides, the CDR3 is TGTGCCAGCAGTTCCGGAGCCAACACTGAAGCTTTCTTT. This encodes CASSSGANTEAFF. The chain links TRBV27 to TRBJ1-1, with D uncertain. Trimming took 4 bases from V and 2 from J, leaving 8 bases between them. The CDR3 is 13 amino acids. CDR1 MNHEY and CDR2 SMNVEV come from the germline V gene (reference sequence).

CDR3 DNA sequence: TGCGCCAGCAGCGGATCGCCGGGACTAGCGGTAAATGAGCAGTTCTTC. Encoded protein: CASSGSPGLAVNEQFF. V is TRBV5-1 and J is TRBJ2-1; the match to TRBD2 covers 11 bases. CDR1 is SGHRS and CDR2 is YFSETQ in the germline V gene. After removal of 4 bases from V and 7 bases from J, the junction contained 10 bases not matched to a gene. There are 16 residues in the CDR3.

This clone appeared once. The chain recombines TRBV2 with TRBJ2-2, with a tentative D call TRBD1 (5 bases). Trimming shortened V by 7 bases and J by 6 bases, and 9 bases separated the two germline ends. Germline CDR1 is SNHLY and CDR2 is FYNNEI. The CDR3 is 12 residues long. CDR3 coding DNA: TGTGCCAGCACAAGGGGTGCCGGGGAGCTGTTTTTT. This encodes CASTRGAGELFF.

The V gene is TRBV27, the J gene TRBJ2-7, with TRBD2 as a possible D gene (8 bases). V was shortened by 5 bases and J by 2 bases, with 13 bases between the two germline ends. Per the germline V gene, CDR1 is MNHEY and CDR2 is SMNVEV (reference sequence). This CDR3 region has 14 residues. DNA for the CDR3: TGTGCCAGCAGTCGGGGGGGGACAGCCTACGAGCAGTACTTC. Its translation: CASSRGGTAYEQYF.

The chain joins TRBV10-3 to TRBJ1-6; no clear D. This CDR3 has 12 amino acids. V lost 5 bases and J lost 5, with 4 bases in between. CDR1 and CDR2 from the germline V gene are ENHRY and SYGVKD. CDR3 loop: CAISTDNSPLHF. Written as DNA, the CDR3 is TGTGCCATCAGTACAGATAATTCACCCCTCCACTTT.

J is TRBJ1-6 and V is TRBV28, with D perhaps matching TRBD1 (5 bases). CDR3 length equals 14 residues. Germline V lookup: CDR1 MDHEN, CDR2 SYDVKM. V dropped 8 bases and J dropped 10 bases, with 18 bases sitting between them. CDR3 region: CASSLDQGSSPLHF. The CDR3 DNA sequence: TGTGCCAGCTCCCTGGACCAGGGTAGCTCACCCCTCCACTTT.

The V and J genes are TRBV6-5 and TRBJ1-5; no definite D call. CDR1 MNHEY and CDR2 SVGAGI come from the germline V gene. The germline V and J ends were trimmed by 2 bases and 2 bases, with 7 bases remaining between them. The CDR3 spans 14 residues. DNA of the CDR3: TGTGCCAGCAGTTACCGGTTGGGCAATCAGCCCCAGCATTTT. This gives the protein CASSYRLGNQPQHF.

The rearrangement links TRBV28 to TRBJ1-1, with 7 bases matching TRBD1. The CDR3 is 11 residues long. The germline V gene encodes CDR1 MDHEN and CDR2 SYDVKM. The V gene end was trimmed by 6 bases and the J gene end by 10 bases; junction bases not matched to a gene: 5. The CDR3 nucleotides are TGTGCCAGCAGCTTGAGGGACAGAGCTTTCTTT. Protein product: CASSLRDRAFF. The whole variable domain, remainder taken from reference TRBV28 and TRBJ1-1, is DVKVTQSSRYLVKRTGEKVFLECVQDMDHENMFWYRQDPGLGLRLIYFSYDVKMKEKGDIPEGYSVSREKKERFSLILESASTNQTSMYLCASSLRDRAFFGQGTRLTVV.

This chain links TRBV7-2 with TRBJ1-4; tentatively, D is TRBD1 (6 bases). Germline V gene lookup returns CDR1 SGHTA and CDR2 FQGNSA. There are 15 residues in the CDR3. V shed 5 bases and J shed 8 bases, with 18 bases lying between them. CDR3 loop: CASSHTRGLGEKLFF. The CDR3 nucleotides are TGTGCCAGCAGCCACACGCGGGGGCTGGGGGAAAAACTGTTTTTT. The full variable domain, its missing parts supplied by reference TRBV7-2 and TRBJ1-4, is GAGVSQSPSNKVTEKGKDVELRCDPISGHTALYWYRQSLGQGLEFLIYFQGNSAPDKSGLPSDRFSAERTGGSVSTLTIQRTQQEDSAVYLCASSHTRGLGEKLFFGSGTQLSVL.

The rearrangement joins TRBV7-9 to TRBJ1-1; the D gene is possibly TRBD1 (6 bases). Germline CDR1 and CDR2: SEHNR and FQNEAQ (reference sequence). V lost 5 bases and J 4 bases, leaving 11 bases between the germline ends. The CDR3 covers 13 residues. In DNA, the CDR3 is TGTGCCAGCAGCCAACAGGGTGCCACTGAAGCTTTCTTT. Translating it yields CASSQQGATEAFF.

V gene TRBV3-1 (or the pseudogene TRBV3-2) combines with J gene TRBJ2-3; weak D call: TRBD2 (6 bases). CDR1 LGHDT and CDR2 YNNKEL come from the germline V gene (reference sequence). This CDR3 has 15 amino acids. The germline V and J ends were trimmed by 0 bases and 12 bases, with 19 bases remaining between them. CDR3 loop: CASSQDWGLTSLQYF. Here the CDR3 DNA reads TGTGCCAGCAGCCAAGATTGGGGACTGACTAGTTTACAGTATTTT.

The V gene is TRBV6-5, the J gene TRBJ2-7; TRBD2 might be the D (6 bases). Per germline, CDR1 MNHEY and CDR2 SVGAGI. The CDR3 is 14 amino acids. V lost 6 bases and J lost 3, with 15 bases in between. The DNA for the CDR3 is TGTGCCAGCAGCGGGAGCACAGTTTTCTACGAGCAGTACTTC. Its translation is CASSGSTVFYEQYF.

This chain uses TRBV5-1 with TRBJ2-5, with D perhaps TRBD1 (5 bases). The germline V gene encodes CDR1 SGHRS and CDR2 YFSETQ. With 0 bases removed from V and 1 base from J, the gap between germline ends came to 7 bases. The CDR3 has 14 residues. CDR3 DNA: TGCGCCAGCAGCTTGGGACAGTTCCAAGAGACCCAGTACTTC. It encodes CASSLGQFQETQYF.

This chain uses TRBV9 with TRBJ2-2; 7 nucleotides align to TRBD2. The CDR3 sequence is 16 residues long. J gave up 5 bases and V 0 bases, and 7 bases lay outside the gene matches. Germline V gene data show CDR1 as SGDLS and CDR2 as YYNGEE. The CDR3 DNA reads as TGTGCCAGCAGCGTAGCAGGACTAGTCCCAACCGGGGAGCTGTTTTTT. The encoded protein is CASSVAGLVPTGELFF.

This chain uses TRBV2 with TRBJ2-1; the match to TRBD2 covers 8 bases. Germline V gene sequence: CDR1 SNHLY, CDR2 FYNNEI. The CDR3 contains 15 residues. V gave up 7 bases and J gave up 1 base; unmatched junction bases: 6. In DNA, the CDR3 is TGTGCCAGCACTAAAGCGGGAGAGTCCTACAATGAGCAGTTCTTC. This sequence encodes CASTKAGESYNEQFF.

The chain combines TRBV10-3 with TRBJ1-5, with 7 bases matching TRBD1. Germline CDR1 ENHRY, CDR2 SYGVKD. This CDR3 has 17 amino acids. Trimming cost V 3 bases and J 7 bases; bases outside gene matches: 15. The CDR3 nucleotides read TGTGCCATCAGTGACCCTAGTACAGGGGAAGACAGGCAGCCCCAGCATTTT. This gives the protein CAISDPSTGEDRQPQHF.

V is TRBV25-1 and J is TRBJ2-7; maybe TRBD1 (5 bases). Trimming took 2 bases from V and 6 from J, leaving 8 bases between them. The CDR3 has 12 residues. CDR1 and CDR2 from the germline V gene are MGHDK and SYGVNS. Here the CDR3 reads CASSERGIEQYF. The CDR3 DNA reads as TGTGCCAGCAGTGAAAGGGGTATCGAGCAGTACTTC.

This chain links TRBV6-5 with TRBJ2-7, with 9 bases aligning to TRBD1. There are 15 residues in the CDR3. V shed 6 bases and J 3 bases; nucleotides not matched to a gene: 9. Germline-derived CDR1 and CDR2 are MNHEY and SVGAGI. The CDR3 is CASRMGQGPVYEQYF. CDR3 nucleotide sequence: TGTGCCAGCAGGATGGGACAGGGACCAGTCTACGAGCAGTACTTC.

The gene calls are TRBV6-2 or TRBV6-3 and TRBJ1-5, with 8 nucleotides matching TRBD1. Trimming cost V 4 bases and J 7 bases; bases outside gene matches: 6. Germline V gives CDR1 MNHEY, CDR2 SVGEGT. The CDR3 spans 14 residues. Here the CDR3 reads CASSSQGAGQPQHF. CDR3 coding DNA: TGTGCCAGCAGTTCCCAGGGGGCCGGGCAGCCCCAGCATTTT.

The chain has TRBV30 and TRBJ2-7; 11 bases fit TRBD1. Trimming removed 0 bases from V and 3 bases from J; junction bases left unmatched: 4. Germline-derived CDR1 and CDR2 are GTSNPN and SVGIG (reference sequence). The CDR3 has 15 amino acids. As DNA, the CDR3 is TGTGCCTGGAGTGTTGGACAGGGGGCATACTACGAGCAGTACTTC. Translated: CAWSVGQGAYYEQYF.

V gene TRBV2 combines with J gene TRBJ2-2; TRBD2 aligns across 7 bases. V lost 7 bases and J lost 0; bases outside the gene matches: 11. Germline lookup yields CDR1 SNHLY and CDR2 FYNNEI. This CDR3 comprises 17 residues. The DNA of the CDR3 is TGTGCCAGCAACCCCTTCGGGGGGAGATCGAACACCGGGGAGCTGTTTTTT. Translated: CASNPFGGRSNTGELFF.

This sequence joins TRBV2 and TRBJ2-3; TRBD2 is a possible D gene (5 bases). CDR1 SNHLY and CDR2 FYNNEI come from the germline V gene. The germline V and J ends were trimmed by 3 bases and 2 bases, with 9 bases remaining between them. The CDR3 sequence is 14 residues long. CDR3 loop: CASSDGESTDTQYF. Here the CDR3 DNA reads TGTGCCAGCAGTGATGGGGAGTCCACAGATACGCAGTATTTT.

The chain joins TRBV14 to TRBJ2-7; D possibly corresponds to TRBD2 (6 bases). V lost 2 bases, J lost 2 bases, and 10 bases lay in between. The germline V gene encodes CDR1 SGHDN and CDR2 FVKESK. There are 14 residues in the CDR3. CDR3 in DNA: TGTGCCAGCAGCCAACTTGCGGGGCCCTACGAGCAGTACTTC. Protein sequence: CASSQLAGPYEQYF.